These 3 T cell receptor beta chains came from one sample sequenced in a study of blood T cells in healthy people across ages. A second PCR, run for roughly 7 to 12 cycles, used a sample-barcoded 5' primer plus a J-beta primer mix. Each CDR3 protein is one row after TCRdb ran MiXCR on the 5' RACE reads. The sample holds approximately 490,000 distinct CDR3 sequences, about 24% seen once. This same sample was also taken into another study, of T cells of mothers and their children.

The sample consisted of blood. All receptors derive from a boy younger than 18 in good health.

The rearrangement uses TRBV29-1 and TRBJ2-7; D is uncertain. V lost 0 bases and J lost 0, with 12 bases in between. The CDR3 covers 15 residues. The germline V gene encodes CDR1 SQVTM and CDR2 ANQGSEA. The CDR3 is CSVEDYGLSSYEQYF. CDR3 nucleotide sequence: TGCAGCGTTGAAGATTACGGCTTGAGCTCCTACGAGCAGTACTTC.

This clonotype was observed once. The chain carries TRBV4-1 and TRBJ2-7; D is uncertain. With the DNA end fitting TRBJ2-1 better, the J assignment may be wrong. The CDR3 has 13 amino acids. Germline V lookup: CDR1 MGHRA, CDR2 YSYEKL. In nucleotides, the CDR3 is TGCGCCAGCAGCCAAGATGACGCGGATGGGCAGTTCTTC. Its translation: CASSQDDADGQFF.

This chain connects TRBV29-1 to TRBJ2-4; perhaps TRBD2 as D (6 bases). This CDR3 has 14 residues. Germline-derived CDR1 and CDR2 are SQVTM and ANQGSEA. V was cut by 8 bases and J by 1 base, with 15 bases left in between. This CDR3 reads CSFRDSGAKNIQYF. The DNA for the CDR3 is TGCAGCTTTAGGGACTCAGGGGCCAAAAACATTCAGTACTTC.